A selection of T cell receptor beta chains follows, all from one sample in a study of radiotherapy plus CTLA-4 blockade in lung cancer. TCRdb keeps only in-frame clones here, not all; method: immunoSEQ multiplex PCR. The sample shows roughly 78,000 clones, around 73% of them seen only once. Sequencing was performed on peripheral blood, taken from a patient treated with radiotherapy plus ipilimumab. These receptors all stem from a human donor with non-small cell lung cancer who had a complete response to radiotherapy plus ipilimumab. Each CDR3 is given with its conserved first and last residue. The D gene is left open where the match is weak. Clone size is stated in some rows and not others, as once, few, many or a class when expanded.

v_call	d_call	clone_size	j_call	cdr3_nt	cdr3_aa
TRBV10-2	.	.	TRBJ1-5	TGCGCCAGCAGTGAGTCTCCAGGGAATAGCAATCAGCCCCAGCATTTT	CASSESPGNSNQPQHF
TRBV2	.	once	TRBJ2-3	TGTGCCAGCAGTGACAGGTATAGCACAGATACGCAGTATTTT	CASSDRYSTDTQYF
TRBV5-4	.	.	TRBJ1-6	TGTGCCAGCAGGCTACAGGATAGCTCCTATAATTCACCCCTCCACTTT	CASRLQDSSYNSPLHF
TRBV11-2	.	once	TRBJ2-3	TGTGCCAGCAGCATAAGAGGTGGGCGAGGCACAGATACGCAGTATTTT	CASSIRGGRGTDTQYF
TRBV19	.	few	TRBJ1-2	TGTGCCAGCGTACAGGGAGACTATGGCTACACCTTC	CASVQGDYGYTF
TRBV30	.	.	TRBJ1-6	TGTGCCTGGAGTGTCGCAGGGGATAGTAATTCACCCCTCCACTTT	CAWSVAGDSNSPLHF
TRBV19	.	.	TRBJ1-2	TGTGCCAGTAGCCCCGGGAGTTTTACTAACTATGGCTACACCTTC	CASSPGSFTNYGYTF
TRBV18	TRBD1	.	TRBJ2-3	TGTGCCAGCTCACCAACGGGACAGGGGACAGATACGCAGTATTTT	CASSPTGQGTDTQYF
TRBV19	.	.	TRBJ2-3	TGTGCCAGTAGTATAGGTAGCTACCTGGCAGATACGCAGTATTTT	CASSIGSYLADTQYF
TRBV18	.	few	TRBJ2-2	TGTGCCAGCTCACCGGCAACCGGGCGCACCGGGGAGCTGTTTTTT	CASSPATGRTGELFF
TRBV6-1	.	.	TRBJ1-4	TGTGCCAGCACGGTTCACTCCTCAACTAATGAAAAACTGTTTTTT	CASTVHSSTNEKLFF
TRBV4-1	TRBD1	once	TRBJ1-5	TGCGCCAGCAGCCAGGCCGGGACAGACAATCAGCCCCAGCATTTT	CASSQAGTDNQPQHF
TRBV7-9	.	.	TRBJ1-5	TGTGCCAGCAGCTCCCAGGGTGTACTTCAGCCCCAGCATTTT	CASSSQGVLQPQHF
TRBV6-5	.	.	TRBJ2-1	TGTGCCAGCAGTTACGACTTCGTAGGATCCAATGAGCAGTTCTTC	CASSYDFVGSNEQFF
TRBV10-3	.	.	TRBJ2-7	TGTGCCATCAGTGAGCCAGCGATGTACGAGCAGTACTTC	CAISEPAMYEQYF
TRBV7-7	.	.	TRBJ2-1	TGTGCTAGCAGCCCAAGACAGAGCACGTACAATGAGCAGTTCTTC	CASSPRQSTYNEQFF
TRBV2	.	.	TRBJ1-1	TGTGCCAGCAGTGGACCTGGTCCCCCCCTCCAAGCTTTCTTT	CASSGPGPPLQAFF
TRBV6-1	.	.	TRBJ2-6	TGTGCCAGCAGGTTAGACCTGTCTGGGGCCAACGTCCTGACTTTC	CASRLDLSGANVLTF
TRBV9	TRBD2	.	TRBJ2-2	TGTGCCAGCGGGACTAGCGGGAACACCGGGGAGCTGTTTTTT	CASGTSGNTGELFF
TRBV4-1	.	.	TRBJ2-5	TGCGCCAGCAGCCAAGACCCGCCCATTGCAGGGGGGAATCGGGAGACCCAGTACTTC	CASSQDPPIAGGNRETQYF
TRBV29-1	.	.	TRBJ2-3	TGCAGCGCTAGCCCCACAGATACGCAGTATTTT	CSASPTDTQYF
TRBV6-1	.	.	TRBJ1-5	TGTGCCAGCAGGGACAATCAGCCCCAGCATTTT	CASRDNQPQHF
TRBV18	.	.	TRBJ2-2	TGTGCCAGCTCACGACTCCCTCCCGAGGCCGGGGAGCTGTTTTTT	CASSRLPPEAGELFF
TRBV5-1	TRBD1	.	TRBJ1-2	TGCGCCAGCAGCTTGGAAAGACAGGGGTATGGCTACACCTTC	CASSLERQGYGYTF
TRBV29-1	.	.	TRBJ2-1	TGCAGCGTAGCCCAGGCCCATGAGCAGTTCTTC	CSVAQAHEQFF
TRBV6-6	TRBD1	.	TRBJ1-1	TGTGCCAGCAGTTACAGGGGGACAGGGGCGGACACTGAAGCTTTCTTT	CASSYRGTGADTEAFF
TRBV11-1	TRBD1	.	TRBJ2-5	TGTGCCAGCAGCGGAAACCGACAGGGGCAAGAGACCCAGTACTTC	CASSGNRQGQETQYF
TRBV7-2	.	.	TRBJ2-5	TGTGCCAGCAGCTTCGCAGGTGGAGAGACCCAGTACTTC	CASSFAGGETQYF
TRBV5-4	.	.	TRBJ1-2	TGTGCCAGCAGCTTGGACAGAAGTGGCCACACCTTC	CASSLDRSGHTF
TRBV7-9	TRBD2	.	TRBJ2-3	TGTGCCAGCAGCTTGAGCGGGGGAACAGATACGCAGTATTTT	CASSLSGGTDTQYF
TRBV11-3	TRBD2	.	TRBJ2-3	TGTGCCAGCAGCTTAGATCGGTTTAGGACTAGCGAATTGTCGACAGATACGCAGTATTTT	CASSLDRFRTSELSTDTQYF
TRBV19	.	once	TRBJ1-1	TGTGCCAGTATGAACCGGTGGGTAGCTGAAGCTTTCTTT	CASMNRWVAEAFF
TRBV19	.	.	TRBJ1-3	TGTGCCAGCTCCCGGCTGGGGTTTGCTGGAAACACCATATATTTT	CASSRLGFAGNTIYF
TRBV6-6	.	.	TRBJ2-2	TGTGCCAGCAGTTACTTCGGGAGCACCGGGGAGCTGTTTTTT	CASSYFGSTGELFF
TRBV2	.	.	TRBJ2-5	TGTGCCAGCGAGTGGTCCCAGGAAAACCAAGAGACCCAGTACTTC	CASEWSQENQETQYF
TRBV18	TRBD2	.	TRBJ2-1	TGTGCCAGCTCACCAAGAGGCGGGGGGGCTTTGGTCACTGAGCAGTTCTTC	CASSPRGGGALVTEQFF
TRBV4-3	.	.	TRBJ2-2	TGCGCCAGCAGCCAAGAGCCCGGGGGTAACACCGGGGAGCTGTTTTTT	CASSQEPGGNTGELFF
TRBV28	.	once	TRBJ2-3	TGTGCCAGCACCAATTCTAGGGCCAATACGCAGTATTTT	CASTNSRANTQYF
TRBV5-1	.	.	TRBJ1-4	TGCGCCAGCAGCTTGGGACAGAATGAAAAACTGTTTTTT	CASSLGQNEKLFF
TRBV10-3	TRBD2	.	TRBJ2-1	TGTGCCATCGAAAGGGACGGCGGCGGGGGCAATGAGCAGTTCTTC	CAIERDGGGGNEQFF
TRBV10-3	.	few	TRBJ1-5	TGTGCCATCAGTGACAGGAATCAGCCCCAGCATTTT	CAISDRNQPQHF
TRBV5-1	TRBD1	.	TRBJ1-1	TGCGCCAGCAGCTACCCCTCCGACAGGGGGCAAACTGAAGCTTTCTTT	CASSYPSDRGQTEAFF
TRBV7-9	.	.	TRBJ1-2	TGTGCCAGCAGCATAGGATCTGGCTACACCTTC	CASSIGSGYTF
TRBV6-5	TRBD1	.	TRBJ1-2	TGTGCCAGCAGTCTCCGGGACAGGGACTATGGCTACACCTTC	CASSLRDRDYGYTF
TRBV6-5	.	.	TRBJ2-3	TGTGCCAGTGGATCCCAGGGGTTCACAGATACGCAGTATTTT	CASGSQGFTDTQYF
TRBV6-5	TRBD1	once	TRBJ1-6	TGTGCCAGCAGCCAGAACAGGGGGCTTTCACCCCTCCACTTT	CASSQNRGLSPLHF
TRBV9	.	.	TRBJ1-2	TGTGCCAGCAGCGTAGGTTCAGGAGGAAACTATGGCTACACCTTC	CASSVGSGGNYGYTF
TRBV27	.	.	TRBJ2-3	TGTGCCAGCAGTTTATGGGCAGGTCAAGATACGCAGTATTTT	CASSLWAGQDTQYF
TRBV25-1	.	.	TRBJ2-3	TGTGTCAGCAGCACGCCGGACAGTCCTAGCACAGATACGCAGTATTTT	CVSSTPDSPSTDTQYF
TRBV6-5	TRBD2	.	TRBJ2-7	TGTGCCAGCAGTTACTCCGGCCTAGCGGGTACCTACGAGCAGTACTTC	CASSYSGLAGTYEQYF
TRBV30	TRBD2	.	TRBJ2-5	TGTGCCTGGAGTCGAACGGGGGGTTTGGCCCAGTACTTC	CAWSRTGGLAQYF
TRBV10-2	.	.	TRBJ2-1	TGCGCCAGCAGTGAGTCCTATGAGCAGTTCTTC	CASSESYEQFF
TRBV7-2	.	.	TRBJ2-3	TGTGCCAGCAGCTTTCAAGCTAGCAGAACAGATACGCAGTATTTT	CASSFQASRTDTQYF
TRBV27	.	.	TRBJ1-5	TGTGCCAGCAGTTCGGGGCTGCAGGGGTCCAATCAGCCCCAGCATTTT	CASSSGLQGSNQPQHF
TRBV5-1	.	.	TRBJ1-4	TGCGCCAGCAGCTTGACAGAAAACGGTTTTAATGAAAAACTGTTTTTT	CASSLTENGFNEKLFF
TRBV7-9	TRBD2	.	TRBJ2-3	TGTGCCAGCAGTCGACTAGCGGGAGAAACAGATACGCAGTATTTT	CASSRLAGETDTQYF